This T cell receptor (beta chain) came from a study of shared clonotypes between healthy human individuals. Looking at the study overall: The cohort comprised a couple of women and a few men. Their ages spanned 18 to 49 years. Every donor yielded three CD4 naive, three CD4 memory, two CD8 naive and one CD8 memory plate. Study outcomes and limitations: Naive subsets generally had larger estimated richness than memory subsets.

The assay was carried out at the deep level. Using immunoSEQ multiplex PCR, the repertoire was profiled, and TCRdb retains in-frame clones only, with some absent. This table holds some 2,500,000 clones, over 85% found once. Trimming stripped 2 bases from V and 2 bases from J, with 13 bases between. CDR3 length: 15 amino acids. CDR1 is GTSNPN, CDR2 SVGIG, per germline (reference sequence). A remark on this clone: Its specificity is unknown.

V and J are TRBV30 and TRBJ1-5, with D tentatively TRBD1 (5 bases). Sequencing was performed on naive CD4+ T cells from PBMCs. The sample's subset: CD45RA+ positively selected. The source is a man between 18 and 35 years old in good health. Some clones in this sample may be carry-over from other donors' samples. CDR3: CAWSFVGGGNQPQHF. The CDR3 nucleotides are TGTGCCTGGAGTTTTGTGGGGGGAGGCAATCAGCCCCAGCATTTT.